The next 18 T cell receptor beta chains were all read from a single sample in a study of blood T cell repertoires in COVID-19. Data came from immunoSEQ multiplex PCR; TCRdb stores just in-frame clones and leaves some out. The repertoire consists of about 250,000 clones, with about 90% occurring once and the leading ten covering around 0.83%. Sequencing was carried out using peripheral blood. The receptors were gathered from a man aged 25-45 years with COVID-19, enrolled during active disease.

This chain joins TRBV4-2 and TRBJ1-2; D might be TRBD1 (5 bases). CDR1 is LGHNA and CDR2 is YNFKEQ in the germline V gene. The V gene lost 0 bases and the J gene lost 3 bases, with 14 bases spanning the gap. The CDR3 has 16 residues. The CDR3 spells CASSQDHGGTDYGYTF. DNA of the CDR3: TGTGCCAGCAGCCAAGATCATGGGGGGACGGACTATGGCTACACCTTC.

The V call is TRBV27, the J call TRBJ2-1; tentative D call: TRBD1 (6 bases). Germline V gene sequence: CDR1 MNHEY, CDR2 SMNVEV (reference sequence). Trimming took 7 bases from V and 7 from J, leaving 23 bases between them. The CDR3 has 16 residues. CDR3 amino acids: CASTPGGGPASNEQFF. The CDR3 DNA sequence: TGTGCCAGCACCCCTGGGGGCGGGCCAGCGTCTAATGAGCAGTTCTTC.

The V and J genes are TRBV5-1 and TRBJ2-4; TRBD2 aligns across 16 bases. This CDR3 is built from 19 residues. V shed 4 bases and J 0 bases; nucleotides not matched to a gene: 7. CDR1 and CDR2 (germline): SGHRS, YFSETQ. The CDR3 sequence: CASSLEGLAGGLAKNIQYF. CDR3 nucleotides: TGCGCCAGCAGCCTGGAGGGACTAGCGGGGGGGCTAGCCAAAAACATTCAGTACTTC.

In this sample, this clone turned up once. V and J are TRBV28 and TRBJ1-4; the match to TRBD1 covers 8 bases. CDR1 and CDR2 (germline): MDHEN, SYDVKM. V lost 5 bases to trimming and J lost 6 bases; unmatched junction nucleotides: 26. The CDR3 totals 21 residues. The CDR3: CASSTRFRTPGQGSSYEKLFF. As DNA, the CDR3 is TGTGCCAGCAGTACACGTTTTAGGACTCCCGGACAGGGCAGCAGTTATGAAAAACTGTTTTTT.

The chain joins TRBV29-1 to TRBJ1-1; D is perhaps TRBD1 (5 bases). Deletions cut 0 bases from V and 4 bases from J, with 9 bases between. The length of the CDR3 is 13 residues. CDR1 and CDR2 (germline): SQVTM, ANQGSEA. The CDR3 here is CSVEEGQGTEAFF. CDR3 in DNA: TGCAGCGTTGAAGAAGGGCAGGGCACTGAAGCTTTCTTT.

The chain combines TRBV10-3 with TRBJ1-2; 8 nucleotides align to TRBD1. Looked up from germline, CDR1 is ENHRY and CDR2 is SYGVKD. J was trimmed by 7 bases and V by 9 bases; bases with no gene match: 10. This CDR3 has 13 residues. CDR3 residues: CAINQGAEVGYTF. Written as DNA, the CDR3 is TGTGCCATTAATCAGGGGGCAGAGGTTGGCTACACCTTC.

The V call is TRBV25-1, the J call TRBJ2-3; no clear D. Germline values: CDR1 MGHDK, CDR2 SYGVNS. Trimming removed 3 bases at V and 6 bases at J, with 7 bases between. CDR3 length equals 12 residues. CDR3 in DNA: TGTGCCAGCAGTGAGGCATGGGATACGCAGTATTTT. Encoded protein: CASSEAWDTQYF.

V usage is TRBV11-2 and J usage is TRBJ1-4; maybe TRBD1 (6 bases). This CDR3 has 16 residues. V was clipped by 3 bases and J by 3 bases, with 14 bases between them. Germline V gene sequence: CDR1 SGHAT, CDR2 FQNNGV. The CDR3 sequence: CASSFNSGTPNEKLFF. CDR3 nucleotides: TGTGCCAGCAGCTTCAATTCCGGGACACCTAATGAAAAACTGTTTTTT.

The V gene is TRBV5-1, the J gene TRBJ1-1; TRBD1 is a possible D gene (5 bases). The CDR3 has 13 residues. Trimming shortened V by 7 bases and J by 0 bases, and 10 bases separated the two germline ends. Germline V lookup: CDR1 SGHRS, CDR2 YFSETQ. CDR3 loop: CASSKGVNTEAFF. The CDR3 nucleotides are TGCGCCAGCTCGAAAGGGGTGAACACTGAAGCTTTCTTT.

The rearrangement uses TRBV2 and TRBJ2-1; 10 bases match TRBD1. Trimming took 10 bases from V and 1 from J; bases not matched to a gene: 10. The CDR3 contains 16 residues. Per the germline V gene, CDR1 is SNHLY and CDR2 is FYNNEI. The CDR3 loop is CAIPPRDRGSYNEQFF. DNA of the CDR3: TGTGCCATCCCTCCCCGGGACAGGGGTTCCTACAATGAGCAGTTCTTC.

The chain recombines TRBV5-1 with TRBJ1-3; D is ambiguous. Trimming left V 0 bases short and J 4 bases short, with 5 bases between. This CDR3 has 13 amino acids. From germline, CDR1 is SGHRS and CDR2 YFSETQ. CDR3 region: CASSLALGNTIYF. CDR3 sequence (DNA): TGCGCCAGCAGCTTGGCCCTCGGAAACACCATATATTTT.

The sample holds one count of this clone. CDR3 sequence: CASSSRTESTDTQYF. CDR3 in DNA: TGTGCCAGCAGTTCCAGGACAGAGTCCACAGATACGCAGTATTTT. J is TRBJ2-3 and V is TRBV27; TRBD1 might be the D (6 bases). Trimming took off 4 bases at V and 2 bases at J, with 13 bases between the two ends. Germline V gene data show CDR1 as MNHEY and CDR2 as SMNVEV (reference sequence). The CDR3 runs to 15 residues.

This chain joins TRBV6-5 and TRBJ1-1; D ambiguous. Per the germline V gene, CDR1 is MNHEY and CDR2 is SVGAGI. CDR3 length equals 14 residues. Trimming removed 3 bases from V and 4 bases from J, with 12 bases in between. CDR3 in DNA: TGTGCCAGCAGTTATGTTCGGGAAGGCACTGAAGCTTTCTTT. Its protein product is CASSYVREGTEAFF.

The chain is built from TRBV30 and TRBJ2-4; tentative D call: TRBD2 (6 bases). Trimming removed 1 base at V and 15 bases at J, with 16 bases between. This CDR3 contains 12 residues. The germline V gene encodes CDR1 GTSNPN and CDR2 SVGIG (reference sequence). CDR3 sequence reads: CAWSGGVEVRYF. CDR3 in DNA: TGTGCCTGGAGTGGCGGGGTGGAGGTGCGGTACTTC.

The chain combines TRBV6-4 with TRBJ2-3; no definite D call. Germline CDR1 and CDR2: MRHNA and SNTAGT. This CDR3 has 13 residues. V lost 5 bases and J 5 bases, leaving 11 bases between the germline ends. CDR3 in DNA: TGTGCCAGCAGTAGTGGCCCCTTAGATACGCAGTATTTT. This sequence encodes CASSSGPLDTQYF.

The rearrangement uses TRBV11-3 and TRBJ1-1; the D gene is possibly TRBD1 (6 bases). Per germline, CDR1 SGHNT and CDR2 YENEEA. The CDR3 length is 15 residues. The V and J ends lost 0 bases and 4 bases respectively, with 12 bases between them. CDR3 amino acids: CASSLDGQGGTEAFF. CDR3 bases: TGTGCCAGCAGCTTAGATGGTCAAGGGGGCACTGAAGCTTTCTTT.

The chain is built from TRBV18 and TRBJ1-1; TRBD1 is a possible D gene (6 bases). The CDR3 runs 14 residues. Germline-derived CDR1 and CDR2 are KGHSH and LQKENI. Trimming cost V 5 bases and J 3 bases, with 13 bases left between them. The CDR3 DNA reads TGTGCCAGCTCAGCCCTAGGGGGAGACACTGAAGCTTTCTTT. This encodes CASSALGGDTEAFF.

This clone was observed once. The chain has TRBV15 and TRBJ2-1, with a tentative D call TRBD2 (6 bases). The CDR3 consists of 13 residues. The ends were cut back, 0 bases at V and 15 bases at J, with 15 bases in the middle. Germline assignment: CDR1 LNHNV and CDR2 YYDKDF (reference sequence). The CDR3 sequence: CATSRDPREVLFF. The CDR3 nucleotides are TGTGCCACCAGCAGAGATCCCAGGGAGGTTCTGTTCTTC.